One and the same sample provided the 21 T cell receptor beta chains below, sequenced in a study of T-cell reconstitution after alpha-beta-depleted transplantation in children. Researchers prepared the TCRbeta library using unique molecular identifiers, the study reports. TCRdb independently ran MiXCR on the PCR reads; one entry per CDR3 protein. The repertoire has 200,000 to 300,000 distinct CDR3 sequences, more than 10% of them found once; the top ten carry around 2.8%. The material sequenced was PBMCs from the stem cell graft donor, taken from the stem cell graft. These receptors all come from a human donor who donated a stem cell graft to a child with acute lymphoblastic leukemia.

This clonotype was detected ten times or more. The chain joins TRBV19 to TRBJ2-1; D remains unclear. V dropped 3 bases and J dropped 5 bases, with 8 bases sitting between them. From germline, CDR1 is LNHDA and CDR2 SQIVND (reference sequence). This CDR3 is 13 amino acids long. The CDR3 DNA reads as TGTGCCAGTAGTATGGGCACCGACAATGAGCAGTTCTTC. Residues: CASSMGTDNEQFF.

The sample holds many counts of this clonotype. This chain links TRBV6-5 with TRBJ2-5, with D uncertain. V lost 4 bases and J lost 5, with 17 bases in between. CDR3 length: 15 residues. Germline V gives CDR1 MNHEY, CDR2 SVGAGI. In nucleotides, the CDR3 is TGTGCCAGCAGTTCTTCACTGGGTAGGCGGGAGACCCAGTACTTC. It codes for CASSSSLGRRETQYF.

The rearrangement links TRBV9 to TRBJ2-5, with 9 bases identical to TRBD1. The trim removed 7 bases at V and 0 bases at J, leaving 10 bases unmatched. The CDR3 is 16 amino acids. The germline V gene has CDR1 SGDLS and CDR2 YYNGEE. The CDR3 protein is CASRKIQGAYQETQYF. CDR3 in DNA: TGTGCCAGCCGAAAGATACAGGGGGCGTACCAAGAGACCCAGTACTTC.

This clonotype was picked up many times. The chain uses TRBV29-1 and TRBJ2-1; 11 bases are a match to TRBD2. Germline V gene data show CDR1 as SQVTM and CDR2 as ANQGSEA. After removal of 5 bases from V and 8 bases from J, the junction contained 11 bases not matched to a gene. The CDR3 runs to 15 residues. The CDR3 spells CSVRHLAGGGDEQFF. The CDR3 region has the DNA TGCAGCGTTCGCCACCTAGCGGGAGGCGGGGATGAGCAGTTCTTC.

This clonotype turned up a few times. This sequence joins TRBV27 and TRBJ1-5; 8 bases are a match to TRBD1. This CDR3 is 15 amino acids long. V lost 2 bases to trimming and J lost 6 bases; unmatched junction nucleotides: 6. Germline V gives CDR1 MNHEY, CDR2 SMNVEV (reference sequence). CDR3 region: CASSLTDRAGQPQHF. CDR3 nucleotide sequence: TGTGCCAGCAGTTTAACGGACAGGGCTGGTCAGCCCCAGCATTTT.

This clonotype appeared many times. The rearrangement joins TRBV29-1 to TRBJ2-3; D unclear. This CDR3 comprises 11 residues. Germline assignment: CDR1 SQVTM and CDR2 ANQGSEA. With 4 bases removed from V and 5 bases from J, the gap between germline ends came to 7 bases. The CDR3, as DNA: TGCAGCGTTGGAAACGGAGATACGCAGTATTTT. Translating it yields CSVGNGDTQYF.

A few counts support this clonotype. The rearrangement joins TRBV7-6 to TRBJ2-7; D is unclear. Trimming cost V 4 bases and J 0 bases, with 13 bases left between them. Germline V gene lookup returns CDR1 SGHVS and CDR2 FNYEAQ. CDR3 length: 15 residues. The CDR3 DNA reads TGTGCCAGCAGCTCCAGCCTCGGGTTCTCCTACGAGCAGTACTTC. Translated, it gives CASSSSLGFSYEQYF.

The genes are TRBV4-1 and TRBJ2-7; D gene ambiguous. This CDR3 comprises 14 residues. Germline V gene lookup returns CDR1 MGHRA and CDR2 YSYEKL. V was cut by 4 bases and J by 4 bases, with 14 bases left in between. The CDR3 DNA is TGCGCCAGCAGCCCCTCGACCGGTTGGTACGAGCAGTACTTC. Translated: CASSPSTGWYEQYF.

Many counts were recorded for this clonotype. The gene calls are TRBV20-1 and TRBJ2-7, with D perhaps matching TRBD1 (6 bases). CDR1 is DFQATT and CDR2 is SNEGSKA in the germline V gene (reference sequence). CDR3 length: 15 residues. Trimming shortened V by 0 bases and J by 1 base, and 13 bases separated the two germline ends. The CDR3 sequence is CSARDRAGASYEQYF. In DNA form, the CDR3 reads TGCAGTGCTAGAGATCGGGCAGGGGCATCCTACGAGCAGTACTTC.

Regarding this clonotype: A clone one base away is much larger, so this may be a read error. The V and J genes are TRBV20-1 and TRBJ2-5; TRBD1 matches at 10 bases. CDR3 length: 17 amino acids. With V trimmed by 6 bases and J by 1 base, 14 bases remained unmatched. The germline gives CDR1 DFQATT, CDR2 SNEGSKA (reference sequence). The CDR3 here is CSAGGTGEPSLQETQYF. DNA for the CDR3: TGCAGTGCGGGCGGGACAGGGGAACCATCGCTCCAAGAGACCCAGTACTTC.

This clonotype was seen at least ten times. The chain links TRBV7-2 to TRBJ2-2; 12 bases align to TRBD2. V gave up 6 bases and J gave up 5 bases; unmatched junction bases: 7. Germline lookup yields CDR1 SGHTA and CDR2 FQGNSA. The CDR3 totals 16 residues. The CDR3 bases are TGTGCCAGCAGAAGACTAGCGGGAGTTAGGACCGGGGAGCTGTTTTTT. Translation gives CASRRLAGVRTGELFF.

The sample holds many counts of this clonotype. The V call is TRBV11-2, the J call TRBJ2-7, with 10 bases fitting TRBD2. With 6 bases clipped from V and 5 bases from J, the junction kept 25 bases outside the gene matches. The germline gives CDR1 SGHAT, CDR2 FQNNGV. The CDR3 covers 20 residues. CDR3: CASRATGDRAPSGRVHEQYF. The CDR3 bases are TGTGCCAGCAGGGCCACGGGCGATAGGGCTCCTAGCGGGAGAGTCCACGAGCAGTACTTC.

The chain joins TRBV12-3 or TRBV12-4 to TRBJ2-7, with 15 nucleotides matching TRBD2. The V and J ends lost 11 bases and 4 bases, in that order; junction bases with no gene match: 21. The CDR3 totals 19 residues. The DNA of the CDR3 is TGTGCCTTCTGTTTAGCCTGGACTAGCGGGGGGGCCTCACTATACGAGCAGTACTTC. This codes for CAFCLAWTSGGASLYEQYF.

This clonotype was seen at least ten times. The chain has TRBV4-3 and TRBJ2-6; no definite D call. V lost 1 base and J 0 bases, leaving 10 bases between the germline ends. Germline V gives CDR1 LGHNA, CDR2 YSLEER. There are 17 residues in the CDR3. In DNA, the CDR3 is TGCGCCAGCAGCCAAGGAAACAGTATCTCTGGGGCCAACGTCCTGACTTTC. This sequence encodes CASSQGNSISGANVLTF.

The chain links TRBV11-2 to TRBJ2-3, with unresolved D. The V gene's germline CDR1 is SGHAT and CDR2 FQNNGV. V lost 3 bases and J 2 bases, leaving 6 bases between the germline ends. The CDR3 covers 13 residues. The CDR3 sequence: CASSFKNTDTQYF. In DNA, the CDR3 is TGTGCCAGCAGCTTTAAAAACACAGATACGCAGTATTTT.

This clonotype came up many times. V and J are TRBV6-2 or TRBV6-3 and TRBJ2-7; 7 bases line up with TRBD2. CDR1 and CDR2 (germline): MNHEY, SVGEGT. This CDR3 region has 15 residues. Unmatched junction bases numbered 12, after V lost 5 bases and J lost 5 bases. CDR3 sequence (DNA): TGTGCCAGCAGTCGGGCCACTGCGGGGGAACACGAGCAGTACTTC. This sequence encodes CASSRATAGEHEQYF.

This clonotype was seen at least ten times. The chain combines TRBV29-1 with TRBJ1-3; D remains unclear. The germline gives CDR1 SQVTM, CDR2 ANQGSEA. The V and J ends lost 3 bases and 2 bases respectively, with 8 bases between them. CDR3 length equals 13 residues. CDR3 amino acids: CSVERSTGNTIYF. CDR3 DNA sequence: TGCAGCGTTGAGAGGTCCACTGGAAACACCATATATTTT.

This clonotype was found many times. The gene calls are TRBV10-3 and TRBJ2-6; D is perhaps TRBD1 or TRBD2 (6 bases each). The CDR3 is 15 amino acids. Trimming left V 6 bases short and J 3 bases short, with 12 bases between. Germline loops: CDR1 ENHRY, CDR2 SYGVKD. The CDR3 nucleotides are TGTGCCATCAGGAGGGGGGACGGTGGGGCCAACGTCCTGACTTTC. The encoded protein is CAIRRGDGGANVLTF.

The rearrangement links TRBV24-1 to TRBJ1-2; no reliable D call. Germline V CDR1 and CDR2: KGHDR, SFDVKD. The CDR3 consists of 14 residues. V shed 3 bases and J shed 3 bases, with 10 bases lying between them. The CDR3 is CATSDPSKDYGYTF. The CDR3 DNA follows: TGTGCCACCAGTGATCCGTCTAAAGACTATGGCTACACCTTC.

This clonotype was picked up many times. V and J are TRBV12-3 or TRBV12-4 and TRBJ1-5; unclear D gene. V was trimmed by 3 bases and J by 7 bases, leaving 7 bases between them. The CDR3 runs 12 residues. CDR3 sequence (DNA): TGTGCCAGCAGTTTTTTCGGACAGCCCCAGCATTTT. It is translated as CASSFFGQPQHF.

This clonotype was seen ten or more times. The chain uses TRBV5-1 and TRBJ2-5, with D perhaps matching TRBD2 (6 bases). There are 14 residues in the CDR3. In germline, CDR1 is SGHRS, CDR2 YFSETQ. With 4 bases removed from V and 5 bases from J, the gap between germline ends came to 15 bases. Here the CDR3 reads CASSVDSGGETQYF. The CDR3 DNA reads as TGCGCCAGCAGCGTGGACTCCGGAGGGGAGACCCAGTACTTC.